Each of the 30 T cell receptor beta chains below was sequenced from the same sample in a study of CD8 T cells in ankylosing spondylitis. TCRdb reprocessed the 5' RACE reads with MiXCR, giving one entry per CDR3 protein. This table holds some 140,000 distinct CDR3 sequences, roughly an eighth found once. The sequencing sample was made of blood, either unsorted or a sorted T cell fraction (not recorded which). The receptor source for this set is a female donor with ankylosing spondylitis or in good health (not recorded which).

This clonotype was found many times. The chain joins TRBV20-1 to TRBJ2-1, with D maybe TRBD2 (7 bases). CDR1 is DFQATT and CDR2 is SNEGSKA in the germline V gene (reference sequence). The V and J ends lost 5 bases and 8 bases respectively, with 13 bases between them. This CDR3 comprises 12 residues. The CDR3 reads CSAPGGGDEQFF. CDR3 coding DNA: TGCAGTGCTCCCGGAGGGGGGGATGAGCAGTTCTTC.

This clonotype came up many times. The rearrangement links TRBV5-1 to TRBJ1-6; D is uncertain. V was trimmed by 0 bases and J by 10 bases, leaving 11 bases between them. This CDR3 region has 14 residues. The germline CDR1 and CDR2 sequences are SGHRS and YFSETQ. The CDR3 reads CASSLDLGGSPLHF. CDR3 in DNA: TGCGCCAGCAGCTTGGATCTGGGCGGCTCACCCCTCCACTTT.

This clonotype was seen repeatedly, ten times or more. CDR3 nucleotides: TGTGCCACCAGTGATTACAGGACGGCCCAAGAGACCCAGTACTTC. Protein sequence: CATSDYRTAQETQYF. The chain employs TRBV24-1 and TRBJ2-5; D might be TRBD1 (5 bases). V was pared by 2 bases and J by 1 base, with 10 bases between. CDR3 length: 15 amino acids. The germline gives CDR1 KGHDR, CDR2 SFDVKD.

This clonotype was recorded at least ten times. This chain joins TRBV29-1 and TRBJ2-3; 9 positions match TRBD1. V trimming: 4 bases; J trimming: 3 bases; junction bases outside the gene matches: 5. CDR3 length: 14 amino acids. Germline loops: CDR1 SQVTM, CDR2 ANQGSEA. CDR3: CSVVTGGSTDTQYF. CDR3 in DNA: TGCAGCGTTGTTACAGGGGGCTCGACAGATACGCAGTATTTT.

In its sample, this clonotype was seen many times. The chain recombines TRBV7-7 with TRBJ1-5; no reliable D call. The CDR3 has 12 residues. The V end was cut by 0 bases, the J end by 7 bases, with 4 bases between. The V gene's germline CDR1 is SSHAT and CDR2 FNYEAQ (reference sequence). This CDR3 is CASSLAVQPQHF. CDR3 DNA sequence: TGTGCCAGCAGCTTAGCAGTCCAGCCCCAGCATTTT. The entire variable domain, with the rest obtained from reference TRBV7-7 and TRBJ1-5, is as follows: GAGVSQSPRYKVTKRGQDVTLRCDPISSHATLYWYQQALGQGPEFLTYFNYEAQPDKSGLPSDRFSAERPEGSISTLTIQRTEQRDSAMYRCASSLAVQPQHFGDGTRLSIL.

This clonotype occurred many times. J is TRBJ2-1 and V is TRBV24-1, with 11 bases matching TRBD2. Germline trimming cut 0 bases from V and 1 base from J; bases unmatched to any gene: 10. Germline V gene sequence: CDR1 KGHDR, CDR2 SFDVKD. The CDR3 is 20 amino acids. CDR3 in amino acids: CATSDLGPLAGEGSYNEQFF. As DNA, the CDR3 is TGTGCCACCAGTGATTTGGGTCCACTAGCGGGAGAAGGGTCCTACAATGAGCAGTTCTTC.

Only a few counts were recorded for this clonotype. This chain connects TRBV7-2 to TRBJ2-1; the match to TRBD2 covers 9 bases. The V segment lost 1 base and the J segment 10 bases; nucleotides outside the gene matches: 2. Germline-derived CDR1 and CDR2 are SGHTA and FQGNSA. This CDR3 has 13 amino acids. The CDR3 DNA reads TGTGCCAGCAGCTTAGAGCGGGAGGCCGAGCAGTTCTTC. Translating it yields CASSLEREAEQFF.

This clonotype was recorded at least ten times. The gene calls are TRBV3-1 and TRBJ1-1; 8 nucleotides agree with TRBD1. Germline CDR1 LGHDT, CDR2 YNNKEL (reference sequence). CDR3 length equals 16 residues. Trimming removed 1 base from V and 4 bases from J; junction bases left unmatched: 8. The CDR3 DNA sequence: TGTGCCAGCAGCCAAGTCCAGGGGGCTCTATTCACTGAAGCTTTCTTT. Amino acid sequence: CASSQVQGALFTEAFF.

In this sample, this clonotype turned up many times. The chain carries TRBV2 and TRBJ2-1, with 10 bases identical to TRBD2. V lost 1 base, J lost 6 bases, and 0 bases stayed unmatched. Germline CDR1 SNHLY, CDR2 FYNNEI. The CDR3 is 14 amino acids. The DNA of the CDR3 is TGTGCCAGCAGTGAAGGACTAGCGGGCAATGAGCAGTTCTTC. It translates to CASSEGLAGNEQFF.

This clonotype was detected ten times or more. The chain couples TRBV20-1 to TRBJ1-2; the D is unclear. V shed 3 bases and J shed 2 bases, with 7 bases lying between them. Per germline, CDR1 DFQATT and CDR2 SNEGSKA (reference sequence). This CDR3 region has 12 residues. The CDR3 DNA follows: TGCAGTGCTAGTCCCAGAAACTATGGCTACACCTTC. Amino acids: CSASPRNYGYTF.

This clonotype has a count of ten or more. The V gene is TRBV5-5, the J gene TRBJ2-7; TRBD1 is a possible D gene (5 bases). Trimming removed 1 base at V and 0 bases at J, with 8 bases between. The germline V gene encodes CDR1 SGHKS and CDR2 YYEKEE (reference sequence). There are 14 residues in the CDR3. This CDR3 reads CASSLTTDSYEQYF. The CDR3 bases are TGTGCCAGCAGCTTGACGACAGACTCCTACGAGCAGTACTTC.

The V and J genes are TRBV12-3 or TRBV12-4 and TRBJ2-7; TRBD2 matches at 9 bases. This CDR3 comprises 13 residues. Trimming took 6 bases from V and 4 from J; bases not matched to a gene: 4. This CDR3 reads CASRRGGGYEQYF. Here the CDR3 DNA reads TGTGCCAGCAGGCGGGGGGGCGGATACGAGCAGTACTTC.

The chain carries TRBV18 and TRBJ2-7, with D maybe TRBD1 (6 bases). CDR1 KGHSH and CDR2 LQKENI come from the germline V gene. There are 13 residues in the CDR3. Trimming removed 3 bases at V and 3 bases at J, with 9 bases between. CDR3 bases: TGTGCCAGCTCACCGCCAGGGGACTACGAGCAGTACTTC. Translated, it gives CASSPPGDYEQYF. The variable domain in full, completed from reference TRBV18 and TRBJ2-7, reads NAGVMQNPRHLVRRRGQEARLRCSPMKGHSHVYWYRQLPEEGLKFMVYLQKENIIDESGMPKERFSAEFPKEGPSILRIQQVVRGDSAAYFCASSPPGDYEQYFGPGTRLTVT.

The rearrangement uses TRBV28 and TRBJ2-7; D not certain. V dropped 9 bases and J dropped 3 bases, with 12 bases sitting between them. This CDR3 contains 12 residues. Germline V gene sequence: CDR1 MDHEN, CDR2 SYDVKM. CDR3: CASHGLLYEQYF. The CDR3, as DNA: TGTGCCAGTCATGGTCTTCTCTACGAGCAGTACTTC.

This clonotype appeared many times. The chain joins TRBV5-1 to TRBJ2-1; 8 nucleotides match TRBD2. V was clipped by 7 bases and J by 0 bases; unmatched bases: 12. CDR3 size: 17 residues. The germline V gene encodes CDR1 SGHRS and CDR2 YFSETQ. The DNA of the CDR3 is TGCGCCAGCGGATACTCGGGGGGGTGGAGCTCCTACAATGAGCAGTTCTTC. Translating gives CASGYSGGWSSYNEQFF.

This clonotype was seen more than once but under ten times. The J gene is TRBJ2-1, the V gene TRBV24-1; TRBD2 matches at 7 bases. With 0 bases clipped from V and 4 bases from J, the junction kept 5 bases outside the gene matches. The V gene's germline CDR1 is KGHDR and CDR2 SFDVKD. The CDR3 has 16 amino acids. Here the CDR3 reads CATSDLAAAGYNEQFF. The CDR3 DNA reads TGTGCCACCAGTGATTTGGCGGCAGCGGGGTACAATGAGCAGTTCTTC.

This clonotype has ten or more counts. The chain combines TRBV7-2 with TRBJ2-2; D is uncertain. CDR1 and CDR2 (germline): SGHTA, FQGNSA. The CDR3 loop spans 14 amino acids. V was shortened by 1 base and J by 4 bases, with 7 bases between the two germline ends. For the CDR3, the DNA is TGTGCCAGCAGCTTAGGGGTACGCACCGGGGAGCTGTTTTTT. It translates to CASSLGVRTGELFF.

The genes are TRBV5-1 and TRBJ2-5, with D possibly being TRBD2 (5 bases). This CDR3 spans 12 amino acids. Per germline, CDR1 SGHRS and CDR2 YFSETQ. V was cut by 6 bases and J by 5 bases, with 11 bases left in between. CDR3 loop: CASTGGLETQYF. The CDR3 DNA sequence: TGCGCCAGCACCGGCGGGTTGGAGACCCAGTACTTC.

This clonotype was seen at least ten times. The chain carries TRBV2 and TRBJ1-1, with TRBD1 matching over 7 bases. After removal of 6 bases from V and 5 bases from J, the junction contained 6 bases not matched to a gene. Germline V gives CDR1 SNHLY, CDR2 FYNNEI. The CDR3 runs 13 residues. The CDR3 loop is CASRRQGGTEAFF. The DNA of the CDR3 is TGTGCCAGCAGAAGACAGGGAGGAACTGAAGCTTTCTTT.

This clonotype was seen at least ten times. CDR3 residues: CASMTSDYGYDEQFF. In nucleotides, the CDR3 is TGTGCCAGCATGACTAGCGATTATGGGTATGATGAGCAGTTCTTC. The rearrangement links TRBV12-3 or TRBV12-4 to TRBJ2-1; 8 positions match TRBD2. V dropped 7 bases and J dropped 8; count of bases not matched to a gene: 13. The CDR3 spans 15 residues.

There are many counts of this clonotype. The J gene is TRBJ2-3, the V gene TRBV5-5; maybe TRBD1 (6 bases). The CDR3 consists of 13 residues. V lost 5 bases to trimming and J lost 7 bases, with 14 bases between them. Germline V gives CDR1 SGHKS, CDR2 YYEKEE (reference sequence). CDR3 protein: CASRSGQTYTQYF. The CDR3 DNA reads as TGTGCCAGCAGATCCGGACAGACTTATACGCAGTATTTT. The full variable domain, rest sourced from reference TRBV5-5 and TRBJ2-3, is DAGVTQSPTHLIKTRGQQVTLRCSPISGHKSVSWYQQVLGQGPQFIFQYYEKEERGRGNFPDRFSARQFPNYSSELNVNALLLGDSALYLCASRSGQTYTQYFGPGTRLTVL.

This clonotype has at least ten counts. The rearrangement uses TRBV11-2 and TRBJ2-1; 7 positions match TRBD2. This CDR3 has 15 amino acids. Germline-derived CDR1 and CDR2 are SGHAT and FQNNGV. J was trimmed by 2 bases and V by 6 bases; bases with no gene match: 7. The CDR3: CASRSSGFPYNEQFF. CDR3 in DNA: TGTGCCAGCAGGTCTAGCGGATTCCCCTACAATGAGCAGTTCTTC. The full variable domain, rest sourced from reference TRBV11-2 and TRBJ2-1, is EAGVAQSPRYKIIEKRQSVAFWCNPISGHATLYWYQQILGQGPKLLIQFQNNGVVDDSQLPKDRFSAERLKGVDSTLKIQPAKLEDSAVYLCASRSSGFPYNEQFFGPGTRLTVL.

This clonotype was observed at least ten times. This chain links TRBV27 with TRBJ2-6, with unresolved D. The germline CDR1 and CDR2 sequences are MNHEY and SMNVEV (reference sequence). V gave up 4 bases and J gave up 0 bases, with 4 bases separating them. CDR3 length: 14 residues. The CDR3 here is CASSSLSGANVLTF. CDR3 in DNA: TGTGCCAGCAGTTCACTCTCTGGGGCCAACGTCCTGACTTTC.

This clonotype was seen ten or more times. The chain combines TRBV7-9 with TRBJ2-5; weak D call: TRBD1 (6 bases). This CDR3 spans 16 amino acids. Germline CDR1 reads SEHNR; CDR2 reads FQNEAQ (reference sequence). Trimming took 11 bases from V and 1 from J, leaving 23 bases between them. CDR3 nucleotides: TGTGCCGTATCACCGAGAGTAGGACAGATCCAAGAGACCCAGTACTTC. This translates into CAVSPRVGQIQETQYF.

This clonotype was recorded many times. CDR3 region: CSLGGEANTEAFF. The CDR3 DNA sequence: TGCTCCCTGGGGGGGGAGGCGAACACTGAAGCTTTCTTT. The chain couples TRBV20-1 to TRBJ1-1; D might be TRBD1 (5 bases). This CDR3 contains 13 residues. The germline gives CDR1 DFQATT, CDR2 SNEGSKA (reference sequence).

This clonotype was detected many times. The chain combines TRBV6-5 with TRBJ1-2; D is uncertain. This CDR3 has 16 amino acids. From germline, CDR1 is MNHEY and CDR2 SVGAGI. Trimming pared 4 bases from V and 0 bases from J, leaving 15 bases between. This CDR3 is CASSSMAGTTNYGYTF. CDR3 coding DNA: TGTGCCAGCAGTTCCATGGCAGGAACGACTAACTATGGCTACACCTTC.

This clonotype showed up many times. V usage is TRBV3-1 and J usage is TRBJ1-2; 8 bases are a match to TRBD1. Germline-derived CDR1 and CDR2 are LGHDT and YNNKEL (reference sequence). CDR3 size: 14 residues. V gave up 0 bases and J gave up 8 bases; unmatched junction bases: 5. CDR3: CASSQETGAGGYTF. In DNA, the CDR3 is TGTGCCAGCAGCCAAGAGACAGGGGCTGGCGGCTACACCTTC.

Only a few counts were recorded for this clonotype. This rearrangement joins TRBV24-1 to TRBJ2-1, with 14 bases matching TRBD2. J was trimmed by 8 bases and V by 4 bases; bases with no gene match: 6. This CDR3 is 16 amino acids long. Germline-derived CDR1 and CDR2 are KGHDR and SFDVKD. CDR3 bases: TGTGCCACCAGTGAAAGACTAGCGGGAGGGCTCTATGAGCAGTTCTTC. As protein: CATSERLAGGLYEQFF.

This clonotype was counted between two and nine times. CDR3 DNA sequence: TGTGCCAGCAGGGACGGAGCGGGAGGTCTTACAGATACGCAGTATTTT. Residues: CASRDGAGGLTDTQYF. The chain carries TRBV2 and TRBJ2-3, with 9 nucleotides matching TRBD2. The CDR3 covers 16 residues. Germline lookup yields CDR1 SNHLY and CDR2 FYNNEI. J lost 3 bases, V lost 6 bases, and 10 bases had no gene match.

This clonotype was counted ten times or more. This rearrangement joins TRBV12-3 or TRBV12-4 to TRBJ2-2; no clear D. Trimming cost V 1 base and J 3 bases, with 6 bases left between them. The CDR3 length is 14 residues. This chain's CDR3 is CASSLGGYTGELFF. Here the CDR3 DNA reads TGTGCCAGCAGTTTAGGCGGCTACACCGGGGAGCTGTTTTTT.